This T cell receptor beta chain was captured in a study of patients and donors after allogeneic stem cell transplantation. This clonotype showed up many times. TCRdb reanalysed the RT-PCR reads using MiXCR and keeps one entry per CDR3 protein. This table has about 110,000 distinct CDR3 sequences, around 36% appearing once. Trimming took 2 bases from V and 7 from J; bases not matched to a gene: 2. The CDR3 contains 13 residues. This TCR was sampled from a human donor who was either an allogeneic HSCT recipient or a stem cell or donor lymphocyte infusion donor (not recorded which). It is not recorded whose cells these are; they may come from a transplant donor. The chain has TRBV12-3 or TRBV12-4 and TRBJ1-5, with 7 bases aligning to TRBD1. The sequenced material came from blood, either unsorted or a sorted T cell fraction (not recorded which). The CDR3 sequence is CASSLNRGQPQHF. Written as DNA, the CDR3 is TGTGCCAGCAGTTTAAACAGGGGCCAGCCCCAGCATTTT.